Following are 9 T cell receptor beta chains from one sample sequenced in a study of blood T cell repertoires in COVID-19. The table came from immunoSEQ multiplex PCR; TCRdb's copy has only in-frame clones and leaves some out. The table has 200,000 to 250,000 clones, about 79% seen once. Sequencing was performed on PBMCs or T cells enriched from blood (not recorded which). The receptors originated from a woman aged 40 to 55 with acute COVID-19.

This chain uses TRBV28 with TRBJ1-3, with 10 bases that match TRBD1. Germline V CDR1 and CDR2: MDHEN, SYDVKM. The V gene end was trimmed by 7 bases and the J gene end by 1 base; junction bases not matched to a gene: 4. This CDR3 comprises 15 residues. CDR3 DNA sequence: TGTGCCAGCACGGAGGGACAGGGGTCTGGAAACACCATATATTTT. Translation: CASTEGQGSGNTIYF.

This clone was detected only a few times. The chain is built from TRBV5-1 and TRBJ2-3, with TRBD2 identical over 10 bases. Germline CDR1 SGHRS, CDR2 YFSETQ. After removal of 4 bases from V and 4 bases from J, the junction contained 9 bases not matched to a gene. The CDR3 is 16 amino acids. The CDR3, as DNA: TGCGCCAGCAGCCGATTAACTAGCGGGAACTCAGATACGCAGTATTTT. It translates to CASSRLTSGNSDTQYF.

This chain connects TRBV2 to TRBJ2-3; the D gene is possibly TRBD1 (7 bases). Germline CDR1 reads SNHLY; CDR2 reads FYNNEI. The V and J ends lost 6 bases and 5 bases respectively, with 18 bases between them. The CDR3 runs to 15 residues. The CDR3 DNA is TGTGCCAGCAGGAGACAGGGTGAGGGGGGAGATACGCAGTATTTT. This codes for CASRRQGEGGDTQYF.

The gene calls are TRBV24-1 and TRBJ1-2; the match to TRBD1 covers 7 bases. CDR3 size: 14 residues. Trimming took 4 bases from V and 2 from J; bases not matched to a gene: 3. Germline assignment: CDR1 KGHDR and CDR2 SFDVKD. CDR3 protein: CATSDPGQNYGYTF. CDR3 sequence (DNA): TGTGCCACCAGTGACCCGGGACAGAACTATGGCTACACCTTC.

Details on this clone: The sample holds other DNA sequences that translate to the same CDR3. V usage is TRBV5-1 and J usage is TRBJ1-4; TRBD1 agrees at 9 bases. Germline loops: CDR1 SGHRS, CDR2 YFSETQ. This CDR3 region has 16 residues. J gave up 8 bases and V 0 bases, and 8 bases lay outside the gene matches. CDR3 in amino acids: CASSLAPQGAGEKLFF. The CDR3 coding sequence is TGCGCCAGCAGCTTGGCCCCACAGGGGGCGGGAGAAAAACTGTTTTTT.

The chain links TRBV7-8 to TRBJ1-6, with TRBD1 as a possible D gene (6 bases). The CDR3 length is 18 residues. The V gene lost 3 bases and the J gene lost 0 bases, with 15 bases spanning the gap. Germline CDR1 is SGHVS and CDR2 is FQNEAQ. As DNA, the CDR3 is TGTGCCAGCAGCTTGACAGGCCTCGTGAGCTCCTATAATTCACCCCTCCACTTT. Its translation is CASSLTGLVSSYNSPLHF. The full variable domain, its missing parts supplied by reference TRBV7-8 and TRBJ1-6, is GAGVSQSPRYKVAKRGQDVALRCDPISGHVSLFWYQQALGQGPEFLTYFQNEAQLDKSGLPSDRFFAERPEGSVSTLKIQRTQQEDSAVYLCASSLTGLVSSYNSPLHFGNGTRLTVT.

The J gene is TRBJ1-6, the V gene TRBV5-4, with D possibly being TRBD1 (5 bases). Trimming removed 3 bases at V and 8 bases at J, with 15 bases between. The length of the CDR3 is 15 residues. In germline, CDR1 is SGHNT, CDR2 YYREEE (reference sequence). The CDR3 DNA reads TGTGCCAGCAGCTCGGGGGGAATGGATGATTCACCCCTCCACTTT. Protein product: CASSSGGMDDSPLHF.

The chain couples TRBV9 to TRBJ1-6, with a weak D call TRBD1 (5 bases). Germline lookup yields CDR1 SGDLS and CDR2 YYNGEE. The CDR3 consists of 15 residues. Trimming shortened V by 2 bases and J by 10 bases, and 16 bases separated the two germline ends. The CDR3 DNA reads TGTGCCAGCAGCGTCCAGGGAACAGGTATCTCACCCCTCCACTTT. Translation: CASSVQGTGISPLHF.

The chain couples TRBV11-3 to TRBJ2-2, with D perhaps TRBD2 (5 bases). In germline, CDR1 is SGHNT, CDR2 YENEEA. Trimming removed 2 bases at V and 4 bases at J, with 8 bases between. The CDR3 is made up of 14 amino acids. This CDR3 is CASSLSGITGELFF. The DNA of the CDR3 is TGTGCCAGCAGCTTATCGGGGATCACCGGGGAGCTGTTTTTT.